This T cell receptor beta chain comes out of a study of blood T cell repertoires in COVID-19 (dated by TCRdb to 2019 to 2021). In the study overall: Samples covering the acute and convalescent phases of COVID-19 were provided by collaborators in the United States, Italy and Spain. The prospective study material was composed of cDNA or gDNA derived from T cells, B-cell-depleted T cells, or PBMCs. Where available, HLA class I and class II types were obtained from metadata supplied by the sample provider rather than from assay-based typing. Sample metadata almost always included a de-identified subject ID, COVID-19 status, age in years and sex. The repertoires were released in a freely available public database meant as a resource for research on the immune response to SARS-CoV-2. Deeply sampled blood TCRbeta repertoires from subjects exposed to, actively infected with, or recovered from COVID-19 were included in the dataset. The samples were drawn from the first 160 participants of the ongoing ImmuneRACE study and from 950 to 1,500 subjects provided by 6 global collaborators. The paper as a whole reports these results and caveats: Clinical and demographic metadata were provided uncurated, with the amount varying by source and participant.

The collaborating institutions used their own protocols to collect whole blood in K2EDTA tubes. Collaborator samples were shipped for TCRbeta analysis as frozen whole blood, isolated PBMCs, or DNA extracted from either sample type. Only one count was recorded for this clone. The antigen it recognizes is unknown. The sample holds no much larger clone one base away, and base qualities are not on file. The immunoSEQ Assay, a bias-controlled multiplex PCR, was used to amplify TCRbeta CDR3 regions from genomic DNA. Per the authors' processing: The number of nucleated cells in each sample was estimated by amplification of reference gene primers within the assay. Sequence reads were collapsed and filtered to measure the absolute abundance of every unique TCRbeta CDR3 rearrangement. For each sample, productive Simpson clonality was calculated by taking the square root of Simpson's diversity index across productive rearrangements. TCRdb re-hosts the immuneACCESS table, in-frame sequences only. Its copies lack some clones; in the studies checked, an unresolved V gene accounts for under half of them, and the cause for the rest is not known. That table is the source of V, J and clone size, and D and trimming were worked out from the DNA. The sample table records roughly 87,000 clones; roughly four fifths of these occur just once. Of the sample, about 2% is held by the ten largest clones.

CDR1 and CDR2 are read off the germline V gene as MNHEY and SVGEGT. The CDR3 runs 12 amino acids, cysteine and phenylalanine included. Just CDR3 DNA is preserved here, 36 bases in frame from base 1. V is pruned by 6 bases and J by 4 bases, leaving 2 bases of the junction without a gene match. The sequencing sample was made of peripheral blood. The receptor's source is a woman in her seventies with acute or convalescent COVID-19. The V gene is TRBV6-2 or TRBV6-3 and the J gene is TRBJ1-2, with 7 bases in between that match TRBD1. CDR3 region: CASSAGGYGYTF. The nucleotide sequence is TGTGCCAGCAGCGCAGGGGGCTATGGCTACACCTTC.